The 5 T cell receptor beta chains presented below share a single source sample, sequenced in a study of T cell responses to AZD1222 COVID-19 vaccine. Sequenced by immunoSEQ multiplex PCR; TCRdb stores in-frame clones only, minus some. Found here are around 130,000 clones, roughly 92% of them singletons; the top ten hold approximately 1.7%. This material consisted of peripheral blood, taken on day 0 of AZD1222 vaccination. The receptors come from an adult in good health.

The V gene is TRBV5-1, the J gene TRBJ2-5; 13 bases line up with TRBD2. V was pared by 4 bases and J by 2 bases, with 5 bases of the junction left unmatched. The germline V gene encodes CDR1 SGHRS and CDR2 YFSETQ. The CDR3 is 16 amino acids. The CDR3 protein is CASSQGLAGIQETQYF. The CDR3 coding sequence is TGCGCCAGCAGCCAGGGACTAGCGGGGATTCAAGAGACCCAGTACTTC.

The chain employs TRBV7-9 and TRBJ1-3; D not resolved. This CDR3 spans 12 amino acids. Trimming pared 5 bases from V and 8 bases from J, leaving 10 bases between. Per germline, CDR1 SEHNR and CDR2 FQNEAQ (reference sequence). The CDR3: CASSGRRDTIYF. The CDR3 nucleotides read TGTGCCAGCAGCGGGAGGCGGGACACCATATATTTT. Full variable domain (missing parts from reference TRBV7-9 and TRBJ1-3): DTGVSQNPRHKITKRGQNVTFRCDPISEHNRLYWYRQTLGQGPEFLTYFQNEAQLEKSRLLSDRFSAERPKGSFSTLEIQRTEQGDSAMYLCASSGRRDTIYFGEGSWLTVV.

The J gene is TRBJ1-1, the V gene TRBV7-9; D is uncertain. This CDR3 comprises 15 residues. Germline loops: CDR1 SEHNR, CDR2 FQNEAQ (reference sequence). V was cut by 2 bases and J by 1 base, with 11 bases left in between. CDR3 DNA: TGTGCCAGCAGCTTAAAGGCGACAAGGAACACTGAAGCTTTCTTT. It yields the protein CASSLKATRNTEAFF.

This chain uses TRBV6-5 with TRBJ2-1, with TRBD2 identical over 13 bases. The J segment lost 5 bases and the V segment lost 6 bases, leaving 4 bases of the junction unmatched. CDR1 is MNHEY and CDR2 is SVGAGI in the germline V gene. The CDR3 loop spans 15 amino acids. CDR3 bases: TGTGCCAGCAGACGACTAGCGGGGGGTAACAATGAGCAGTTCTTC. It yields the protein CASRRLAGGNNEQFF.

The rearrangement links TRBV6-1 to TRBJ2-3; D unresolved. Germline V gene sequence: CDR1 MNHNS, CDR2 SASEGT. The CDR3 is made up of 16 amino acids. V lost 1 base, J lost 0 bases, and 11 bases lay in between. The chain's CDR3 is CASSEGDFSSTDTQYF. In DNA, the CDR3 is TGTGCCAGCAGTGAAGGAGACTTTTCTAGCACAGATACGCAGTATTTT.